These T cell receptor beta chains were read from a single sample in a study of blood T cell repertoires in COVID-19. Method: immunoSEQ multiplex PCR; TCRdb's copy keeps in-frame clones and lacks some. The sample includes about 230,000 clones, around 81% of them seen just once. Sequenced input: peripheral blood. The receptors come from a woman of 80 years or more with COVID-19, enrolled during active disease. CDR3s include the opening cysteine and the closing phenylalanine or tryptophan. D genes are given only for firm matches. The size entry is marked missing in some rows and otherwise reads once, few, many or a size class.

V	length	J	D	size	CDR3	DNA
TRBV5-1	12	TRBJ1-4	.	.	CASSSEDEKLFF	TGCGCCAGCAGCTCGGAGGATGAAAAACTGTTTTTT
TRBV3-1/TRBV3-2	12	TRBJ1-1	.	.	CASSQLQGEAFF	TGTGCCAGCAGCCAACTCCAGGGAGAAGCTTTCTTT
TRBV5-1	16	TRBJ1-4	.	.	CASSLVAGQQGEKLFF	TGCGCCAGCAGCTTGGTAGCGGGGCAACAGGGTGAAAAACTGTTTTTT
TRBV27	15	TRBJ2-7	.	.	CASFRGTGSSYEQYF	TGTGCCAGCTTTAGGGGAACAGGGAGCTCCTACGAGCAGTACTTC
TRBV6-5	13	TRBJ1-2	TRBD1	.	CASSFGTGVGYTF	TGTGCCAGCAGTTTCGGGACAGGAGTCGGCTACACCTTC
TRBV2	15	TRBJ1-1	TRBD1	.	CASSGGTGRYTEAFF	TGTGCCAGCAGTGGGGGGACAGGCCGATACACTGAAGCTTTCTTT
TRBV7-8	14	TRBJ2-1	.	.	CASSPETVHNEQFF	TGTGCCAGCAGCCCAGAGACAGTTCACAATGAGCAGTTCTTC
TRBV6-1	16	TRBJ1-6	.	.	CASSERGGSYNSPLHF	TGTGCCAGCAGTGAACGGGGAGGCTCCTATAATTCACCCCTCCACTTT
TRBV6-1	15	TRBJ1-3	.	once	CASSEQRVSGNTIYF	TGTGCCAGCAGTGAACAACGAGTCTCTGGAAACACCATATATTTT
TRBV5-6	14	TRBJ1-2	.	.	CASSLATGRYGYTF	TGTGCCAGCAGCTTGGCCACAGGCCGCTATGGCTACACCTTC
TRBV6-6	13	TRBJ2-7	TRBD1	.	CASLDRGFLEQYF	TGTGCCAGCCTGGACAGGGGGTTTCTCGAGCAGTACTTC
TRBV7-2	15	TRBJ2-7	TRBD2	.	CASSLSGGQAYEQYF	TGTGCCAGCAGCTTAAGCGGGGGCCAGGCCTACGAGCAGTACTTC
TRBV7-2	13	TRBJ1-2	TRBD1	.	CASSRDSTYGYTF	TGTGCCAGCAGCCGGGACAGCACTTATGGCTACACCTTC
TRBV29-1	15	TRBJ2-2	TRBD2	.	CSVEGREGLGGELFF	TGCAGCGTTGAAGGTCGGGAGGGCCTGGGCGGGGAGCTGTTTTTT
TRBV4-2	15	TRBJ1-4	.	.	CASSPSPGVWEKLFF	TGTGCCAGCAGCCCCTCTCCAGGGGTATGGGAAAAACTGTTTTTT
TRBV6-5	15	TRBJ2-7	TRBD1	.	CASSYLETGPHEQYF	TGTGCCAGCAGTTACCTTGAGACAGGGCCCCACGAGCAGTACTTC
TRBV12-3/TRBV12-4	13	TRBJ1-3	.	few	CASRALRGHTIYF	TGTGCCAGCAGGGCCCTAAGAGGCCACACCATATATTTT
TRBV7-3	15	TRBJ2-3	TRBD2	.	CASSRTSGASDTQYF	TGTGCCAGCAGCAGGACTAGCGGGGCCTCGGATACGCAGTATTTT
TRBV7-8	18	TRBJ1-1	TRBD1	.	CASSFLFLAGQRDTEAFF	TGTGCCAGCAGCTTCCTCTTCTTAGCGGGACAGAGAGACACTGAAGCTTTCTTT
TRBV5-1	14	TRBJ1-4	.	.	CASSFGGLREKLFF	TGCGCCAGCAGTTTTGGAGGGTTAAGGGAAAAACTGTTTTTT
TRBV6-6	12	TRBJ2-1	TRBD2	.	CAVAGAGNEQFF	TGTGCCGTAGCGGGAGCCGGGAATGAGCAGTTCTTC
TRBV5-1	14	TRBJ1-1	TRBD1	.	CASSWGRGRTEAFF	TGCGCCAGCAGCTGGGGCAGGGGGCGAACTGAAGCTTTCTTT